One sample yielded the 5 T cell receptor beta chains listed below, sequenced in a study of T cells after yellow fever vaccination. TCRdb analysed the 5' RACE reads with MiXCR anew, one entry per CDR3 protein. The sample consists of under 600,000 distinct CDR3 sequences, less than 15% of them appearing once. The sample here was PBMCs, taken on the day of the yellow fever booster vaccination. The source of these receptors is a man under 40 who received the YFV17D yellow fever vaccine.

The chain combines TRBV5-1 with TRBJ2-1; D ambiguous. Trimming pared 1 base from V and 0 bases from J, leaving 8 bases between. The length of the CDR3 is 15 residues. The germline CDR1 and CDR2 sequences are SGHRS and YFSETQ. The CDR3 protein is CASSLTAVSYNEQFF. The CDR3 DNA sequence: TGCGCCAGCAGCTTGACAGCTGTCTCCTACAATGAGCAGTTCTTC.

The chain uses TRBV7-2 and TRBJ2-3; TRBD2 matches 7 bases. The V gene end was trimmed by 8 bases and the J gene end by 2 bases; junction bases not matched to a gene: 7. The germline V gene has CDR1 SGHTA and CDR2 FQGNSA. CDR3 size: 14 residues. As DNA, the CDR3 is TGTGCCAGCTTTCCAGCGGGACTCACAGATACGCAGTATTTT. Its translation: CASFPAGLTDTQYF.

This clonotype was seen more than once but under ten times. CDR3 residues: CATSDPSPQGYTGELFF. In DNA form, the CDR3 reads TGTGCCACCAGTGATCCGTCTCCTCAAGGGTATACCGGGGAGCTGTTTTTT. V and J are TRBV24-1 and TRBJ2-2; D not certain. V was shortened by 3 bases and J by 5 bases, with 18 bases between the two germline ends. This CDR3 region has 17 residues. The germline CDR1 and CDR2 sequences are KGHDR and SFDVKD.

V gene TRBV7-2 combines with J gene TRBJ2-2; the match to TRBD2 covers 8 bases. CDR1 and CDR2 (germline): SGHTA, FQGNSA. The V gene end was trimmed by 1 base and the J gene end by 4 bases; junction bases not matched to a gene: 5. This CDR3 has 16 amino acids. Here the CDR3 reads CASSLVVGRATGELFF. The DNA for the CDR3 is TGTGCCAGCAGCTTAGTTGTCGGGAGGGCCACCGGGGAGCTGTTTTTT.

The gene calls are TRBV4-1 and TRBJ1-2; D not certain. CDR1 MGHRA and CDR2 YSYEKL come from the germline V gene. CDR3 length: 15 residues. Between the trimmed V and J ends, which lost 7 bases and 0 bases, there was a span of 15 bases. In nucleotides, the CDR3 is TGCGCCAGCACCGTGAGAGGGAACTCTAACTATGGCTACACCTTC. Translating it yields CASTVRGNSNYGYTF.